The 5 T cell receptor beta chains reported below all come from one sample, sequenced in a study of human T cells and chemical hapten exposure. As for time point: pre-sensitization, week 0. Treatment here: therapeutic diphenylcyclopropenone sensitization with weekly scalp DPC. TCRdb re-analysed the RACE reads in MiXCR, keeping a single row per CDR3 protein. The sample has some 74,000 distinct CDR3 sequences; approximately 14% are singletons. This specimen was whole blood, taken in connection with sensitization to the hapten diphenylcyclopropenone (DPC). These receptors came from a woman aged 50 to 60 with alopecia areata. Some clones in this sample may be carry-over from other donors' samples.

The sample holds many counts of this clonotype. This chain links TRBV7-9 with TRBJ1-5; D remains ambiguous. Germline CDR1 reads SEHNR; CDR2 reads FQNEAQ (reference sequence). V was pared by 5 bases and J by 1 base, with 6 bases between. The CDR3 has 13 amino acids. The CDR3 coding sequence is TGTGCCAGCAGCCAAACGAGCAATCAGCCCCAGCATTTT. The encoded protein is CASSQTSNQPQHF.

This chain joins TRBV9 and TRBJ2-1; 7 bases align to TRBD2. CDR3 length: 14 amino acids. V shed 3 bases, J shed 9 bases, and the junction held 9 bases outside the gene matches. Germline CDR1 SGDLS, CDR2 YYNGEE. CDR3 in DNA: TGTGCCAGCAGCGCGGGGGGAGCGGGGCCTGAGCAGTTCTTC. It encodes CASSAGGAGPEQFF.

The chain combines TRBV15 with TRBJ1-3; D gene ambiguous. The CDR3 runs to 17 residues. Germline values: CDR1 LNHNV, CDR2 YYDKDF (reference sequence). Deletions cut 1 base from V and 7 bases from J, with 20 bases between. CDR3 residues: CATSRGTSWLKKNTIYF. DNA for the CDR3: TGTGCCACCAGCAGAGGAACCTCTTGGCTGAAGAAGAACACCATATATTTT.

Many counts were recorded for this clonotype. This chain connects TRBV29-1 to TRBJ2-7; D may be TRBD1 or TRBD2 (5 bases each). Trimming left V 7 bases short and J 8 bases short, with 21 bases between. Germline values: CDR1 SQVTM, CDR2 ANQGSEA. This CDR3 spans 13 amino acids. The CDR3 reads CSGTRGIGDQQYF. CDR3 DNA sequence: TGCAGCGGCACACGGGGCATCGGGGATCAGCAGTACTTC.

The chain combines TRBV21-1 with TRBJ1-1. TRBV21-1 is a pseudogene. The length of the CDR3 is 13 residues. CDR3 amino acids: CASLGGSSTEAFF. DNA for the CDR3: TGTGCCAGCTTAGGTGGCAGCTCCACTGAAGCTTTCTTT.